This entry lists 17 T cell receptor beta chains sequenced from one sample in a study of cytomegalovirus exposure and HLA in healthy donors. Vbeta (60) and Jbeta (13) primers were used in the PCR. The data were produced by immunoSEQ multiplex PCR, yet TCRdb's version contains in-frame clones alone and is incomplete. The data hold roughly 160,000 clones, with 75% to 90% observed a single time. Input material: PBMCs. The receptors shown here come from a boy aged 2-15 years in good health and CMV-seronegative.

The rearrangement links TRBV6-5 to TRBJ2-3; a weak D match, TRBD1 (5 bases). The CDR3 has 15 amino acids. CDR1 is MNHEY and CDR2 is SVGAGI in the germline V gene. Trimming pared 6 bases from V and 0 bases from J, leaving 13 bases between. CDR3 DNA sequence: TGTGCCAGCAGATTTGACAGCCTTAGCACAGATACGCAGTATTTT. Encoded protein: CASRFDSLSTDTQYF.

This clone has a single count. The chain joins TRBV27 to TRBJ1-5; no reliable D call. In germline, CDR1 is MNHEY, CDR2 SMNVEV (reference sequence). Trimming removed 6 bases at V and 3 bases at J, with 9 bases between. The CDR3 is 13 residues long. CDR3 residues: CASSPNINQPQHF. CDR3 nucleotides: TGTGCCAGCAGCCCCAACATCAATCAGCCCCAGCATTTT.

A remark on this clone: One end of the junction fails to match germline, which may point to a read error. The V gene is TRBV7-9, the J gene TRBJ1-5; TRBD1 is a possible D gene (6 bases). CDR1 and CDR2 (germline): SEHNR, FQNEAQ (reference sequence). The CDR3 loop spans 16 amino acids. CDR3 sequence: CSSSPHRVGSNQPQHF. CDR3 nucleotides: TGTTCCAGCAGCCCCCACAGGGTCGGCAGCAATCAGCCCCAGCATTTT.

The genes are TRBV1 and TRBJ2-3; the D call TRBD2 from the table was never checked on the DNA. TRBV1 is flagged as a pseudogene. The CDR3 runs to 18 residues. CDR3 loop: CTSSQGLLERGGTDTQYF. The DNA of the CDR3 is TGCACCAGCAGCCAAGGACTACTAGAGCGGGGTGGCACAGATACGCAGTATTTT.

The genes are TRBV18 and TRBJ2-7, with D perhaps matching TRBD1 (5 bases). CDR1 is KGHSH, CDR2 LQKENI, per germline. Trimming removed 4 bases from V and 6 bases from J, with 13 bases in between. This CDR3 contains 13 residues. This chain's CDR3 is CASSLDIAGEQYF. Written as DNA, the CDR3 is TGTGCCAGCTCACTGGACATCGCCGGCGAGCAGTACTTC.

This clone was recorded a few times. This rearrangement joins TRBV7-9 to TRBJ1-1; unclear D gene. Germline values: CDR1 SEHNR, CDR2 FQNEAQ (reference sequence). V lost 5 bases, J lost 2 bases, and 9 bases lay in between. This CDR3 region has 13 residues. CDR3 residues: CASSTRDNTEAFF. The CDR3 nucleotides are TGTGCCAGCAGCACACGGGATAACACTGAAGCTTTCTTT.

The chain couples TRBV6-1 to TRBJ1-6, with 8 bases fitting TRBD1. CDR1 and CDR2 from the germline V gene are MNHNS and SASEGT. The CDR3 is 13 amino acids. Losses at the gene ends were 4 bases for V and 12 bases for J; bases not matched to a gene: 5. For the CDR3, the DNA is TGTGCCAGCAGTGCGGACAGGGCCGAACCCCTCCACTTT. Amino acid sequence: CASSADRAEPLHF.

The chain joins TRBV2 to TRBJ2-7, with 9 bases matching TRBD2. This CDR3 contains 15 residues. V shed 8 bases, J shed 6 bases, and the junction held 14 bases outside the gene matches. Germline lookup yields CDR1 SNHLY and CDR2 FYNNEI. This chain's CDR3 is CASRGVSGGPREQYV. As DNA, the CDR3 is TGTGCCAGCCGGGGGGTTAGCGGGGGCCCCCGCGAGCAGTACGTC.

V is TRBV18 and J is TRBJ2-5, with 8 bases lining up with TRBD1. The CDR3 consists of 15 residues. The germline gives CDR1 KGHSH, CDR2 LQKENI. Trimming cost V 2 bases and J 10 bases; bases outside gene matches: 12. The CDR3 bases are TGTGCCAGCTCACCAATGATTTCGGACAGGGAGGACCAGTACTTC. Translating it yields CASSPMISDREDQYF.

The CDR3 loop is CASTHRDREATANSPLHF. As DNA, the CDR3 is TGCGCCAGCACCCACCGGGACAGGGAAGCAACTGCTAATTCACCCCTCCACTTT. The rearrangement joins TRBV5-1 to TRBJ1-6; 9 bases align to TRBD1. CDR1 SGHRS and CDR2 YFSETQ come from the germline V gene. CDR3 length: 18 amino acids. After removal of 6 bases from V and 6 bases from J, the junction contained 16 bases not matched to a gene.

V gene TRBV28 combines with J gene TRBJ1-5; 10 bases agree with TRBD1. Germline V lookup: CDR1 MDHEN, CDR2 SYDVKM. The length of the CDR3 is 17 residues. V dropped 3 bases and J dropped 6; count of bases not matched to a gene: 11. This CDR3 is CASSFPKGGDRGQPQHF. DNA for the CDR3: TGTGCCAGCAGTTTCCCGAAGGGGGGGGACAGGGGTCAGCCCCAGCATTTT. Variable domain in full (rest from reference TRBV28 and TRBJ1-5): DVKVTQSSRYLVKRTGEKVFLECVQDMDHENMFWYRQDPGLGLRLIYFSYDVKMKEKGDIPEGYSVSREKKERFSLILESASTNQTSMYLCASSFPKGGDRGQPQHFGDGTRLSIL.

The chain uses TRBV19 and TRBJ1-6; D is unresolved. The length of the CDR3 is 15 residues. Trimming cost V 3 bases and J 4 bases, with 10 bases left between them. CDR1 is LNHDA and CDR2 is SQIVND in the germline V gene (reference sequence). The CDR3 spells CASSMRDNYNSPLHF. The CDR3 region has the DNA TGTGCCAGTAGTATGAGAGACAATTATAATTCACCCCTCCACTTT.

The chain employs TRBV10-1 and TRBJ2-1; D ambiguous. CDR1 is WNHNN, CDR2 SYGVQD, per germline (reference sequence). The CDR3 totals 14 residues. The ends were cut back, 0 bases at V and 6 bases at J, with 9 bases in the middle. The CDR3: CASSESRISNEQFF. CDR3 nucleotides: TGCGCCAGCAGTGAGTCGAGAATCTCCAATGAGCAGTTCTTC.

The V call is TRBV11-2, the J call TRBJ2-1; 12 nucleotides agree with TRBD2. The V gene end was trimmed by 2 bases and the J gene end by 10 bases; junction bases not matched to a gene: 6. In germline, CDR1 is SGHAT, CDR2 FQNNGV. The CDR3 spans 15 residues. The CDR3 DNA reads TGTGCCAGCAGCTTAACTAGCGGGGGGCCGCAGGAGCAGTTCTTC. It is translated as CASSLTSGGPQEQFF.

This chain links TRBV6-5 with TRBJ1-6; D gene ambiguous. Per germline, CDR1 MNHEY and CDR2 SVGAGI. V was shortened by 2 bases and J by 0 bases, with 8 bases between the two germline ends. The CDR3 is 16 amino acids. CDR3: CASSYAVHSYNSPLHF. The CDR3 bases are TGTGCCAGCAGTTACGCGGTTCACTCCTATAATTCACCCCTCCACTTT.

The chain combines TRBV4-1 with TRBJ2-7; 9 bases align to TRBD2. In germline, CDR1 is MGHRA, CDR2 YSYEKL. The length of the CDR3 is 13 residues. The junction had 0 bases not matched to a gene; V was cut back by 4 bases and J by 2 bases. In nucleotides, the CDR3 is TGCGCCAGCAGCCGACTAGCGGCCTACGAGCAGTACTTC. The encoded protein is CASSRLAAYEQYF.

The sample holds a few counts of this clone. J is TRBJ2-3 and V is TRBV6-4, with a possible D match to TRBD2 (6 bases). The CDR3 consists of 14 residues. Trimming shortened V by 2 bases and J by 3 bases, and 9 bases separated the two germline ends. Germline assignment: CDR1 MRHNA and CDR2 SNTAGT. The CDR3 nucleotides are TGTGCCAGCAGTGACATGGGGGGTACAGATACGCAGTATTTT. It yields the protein CASSDMGGTDTQYF.